A selection of T cell receptor beta chains follows, all from one sample in a study of blood T cell repertoires in COVID-19. Generated by immunoSEQ multiplex PCR, the TCRdb table keeps only in-frame clones and is missing some. The sample consists of approximately 350,000 clones, roughly 90% of them appearing once. Sequenced sample: peripheral blood. These receptors all come from a woman younger than 45 with COVID-19, enrolled during active disease. Both conserved end residues are part of each CDR3. Fields, in order: J gene, D gene, clone size, V gene, CDR3 length, CDR3 protein, CDR3 DNA. The D gene is left open where the match is weak. The size entry is marked missing in some rows and otherwise reads once, few, many or a size class.

TRBJ2-5 | TRBD2 | once | TRBV5-4 | 14 | CASSAGLTQETQYF | TGTGCCAGCAGCGCGGGACTAACGCAAGAGACCCAGTACTTC
TRBJ2-1 | TRBD1 | . | TRBV6-4 | 16 | CASSFMIRTGGNEQFF | TGTGCCAGCAGCTTTATGATCCGGACAGGCGGTAATGAGCAGTTCTTC
TRBJ2-7 | . | . | TRBV5-1 | 17 | CASSQVFRVGASHEQYF | TGCGCCAGCAGCCAGGTTTTTCGGGTAGGGGCTTCTCACGAGCAGTACTTC
TRBJ2-1 | . | . | TRBV29-1 | 13 | CSLHRGGNNEQFF | TGCAGCCTCCATAGGGGGGGGAACAATGAGCAGTTCTTC
TRBJ2-3 | TRBD2 | . | TRBV27 | 17 | CASSFLGLAGQADTQYF | TGTGCCAGCAGTTTTCTCGGACTAGCGGGGCAAGCGGATACGCAGTATTTT
TRBJ2-5 | TRBD1 | . | TRBV2 | 12 | CASTGQGETQYF | TGTGCCAGCACGGGACAGGGGGAGACCCAGTACTTC
TRBJ2-7 | . | . | TRBV9 | 15 | CASSVEMGATYEQYF | TGTGCCAGCAGCGTAGAAATGGGAGCAACCTACGAGCAGTACTTC
TRBJ2-1 | TRBD2 | . | TRBV6-1 | 15 | CASSDVGGGVNEQFF | TGTGCCAGCAGTGACGTCGGCGGGGGGGTCAATGAGCAGTTCTTC
TRBJ2-3 | TRBD1 | . | TRBV19 | 17 | CASSWDRGIGTADTQYF | TGTGCCAGTAGCTGGGACAGGGGTATCGGGACGGCAGATACGCAGTATTTT
TRBJ2-1 | TRBD1 | once | TRBV27 | 15 | CASSFLRQGNNEQFF | TGTGCCAGCAGTTTCTTGAGACAGGGAAACAATGAGCAGTTCTTC
TRBJ1-4 | . | . | TRBV28 | 16 | CASSLLKELAYEKLFF | TGTGCCAGCAGTCTCCTTAAGGAGCTCGCATATGAAAAACTGTTTTTT
TRBJ2-1 | TRBD2 | . | TRBV4-2 | 16 | CASSQEGSGRYNEQFF | TGTGCCAGCAGCCAAGAGGGTAGCGGGCGGTACAATGAGCAGTTCTTC
TRBJ2-2 | TRBD2 | few | TRBV9 | 20 | CASSVGLAGNPRPNTGELFF | TGTGCCAGCAGCGTGGGATTAGCGGGCAACCCCAGACCGAACACCGGGGAGCTGTTTTTT
TRBJ1-6 | TRBD1 | . | TRBV23-1 | 15 | CASSQSTGLRSPLHF | TGCGCCAGCAGTCAATCGACAGGGTTACGTTCACCCCTCCACTTT
TRBJ2-3 | TRBD2 | . | TRBV19 | 15 | CASSPSGRSTDTQYF | TGTGCCAGTAGCCCCTCCGGGAGGAGCACAGATACGCAGTATTTT
TRBJ2-3 | . | . | TRBV28 | 15 | CASSLSPWRPYTQYF | TGTGCCAGCAGTTTATCGCCGTGGAGACCCTATACGCAGTATTTT
TRBJ1-2 | . | . | TRBV5-8 | 14 | CASSLAPGTTPGTF | TGTGCCAGCAGCTTGGCTCCCGGGACAACCCCTGGGACCTTC
TRBJ2-1 | . | . | TRBV16 | 18 | CASSQSIAGGPRYNEQFF | TGTGCCAGCAGCCAATCGATTGCAGGGGGGCCGCGATACAATGAGCAGTTCTTC
TRBJ2-5 | TRBD1 | . | TRBV7-9 | 16 | CASSFPRQGTQETQYF | TGTGCCAGCAGCTTTCCCCGACAGGGGACCCAAGAGACCCAGTACTTC
TRBJ2-7 | . | . | TRBV4-3 | 15 | CASSQERSRGYEQYF | TGCGCCAGCAGCCAAGAAAGGAGCAGGGGCTACGAGCAGTACTTC
TRBJ1-4 | . | many | TRBV6-5 | 12 | CASKRTNEKLFF | TGTGCCAGCAAGAGAACTAATGAAAAACTGTTTTTT
TRBJ2-3 | . | . | TRBV27 | 17 | CASSPLLPLASTDTQYF | TGTGCCAGCAGTCCACTCCTACCTCTAGCGTCCACAGATACGCAGTATTTT
TRBJ2-3 | TRBD2 | . | TRBV29-1 | 15 | CSVGALTSGGDTQYF | TGCAGCGTTGGGGCGCTGACTAGCGGGGGCGATACGCAGTATTTT
TRBJ2-3 | . | . | TRBV10-3 | 15 | CAISESRGGRDTQYF | TGTGCCATCAGTGAGTCGAGGGGGGGGCGAGATACGCAGTATTTT
TRBJ2-3 | . | . | TRBV5-1 | 14 | CASSSSPSTDTQYF | TGCGCCAGCAGCTCTAGCCCTAGCACAGATACGCAGTATTTT
TRBJ2-2 | TRBD1 | . | TRBV2 | 15 | CASSPDRVTTGELFF | TGTGCCAGCTCACCGGACAGGGTGACCACCGGGGAGCTGTTTTTT
TRBJ1-2 | TRBD1 | once | TRBV7-2 | 16 | CASSLGDRALGYGYTF | TGTGCCAGCAGCTTAGGAGACAGGGCACTTGGCTATGGCTACACCTTC
TRBJ2-6 | . | . | TRBV7-2 | 16 | CASSPNRGSGANVLTF | TGTGCCAGCAGCCCCAACCGGGGATCTGGGGCCAACGTCCTGACTTTC
TRBJ1-1 | . | once | TRBV7-8 | 13 | CASSRGRYTEAFF | TGTGCCAGCTCTAGGGGCAGGTACACTGAAGCTTTCTTT